The clone carrying this T cell receptor beta chain turned up a few times. Its antigen is still unknown. The record originates from a study of T-cell memory formation after mild COVID-19. With V trimmed by 3 bases and J by 3 bases, 3 bases remained unmatched. Per germline, CDR1 MGHRA and CDR2 YSYEKL. The CDR3 runs 14 residues. TCRdb re-called the 5' RACE reads through MiXCR, storing one row per CDR3 protein. The sample includes some 340,000 distinct CDR3 sequences, under 15% of them seen just once. Broader study findings: Cross-reactive memory apparently joined, as some responding clones appeared in pre-infection memory.

The origin of this receptor is a young man who had mild COVID-19 (a few samples of this study predate the infection). Cell type and time point are not known. Source material: PBMCs or a T cell subset sorted from them (not recorded which). The chain combines TRBV4-1 with TRBJ2-7, with TRBD2 identical over 9 bases. As DNA, the CDR3 is TGCGCCAGCAGCCAGCTAGCGGGGAACTACGAGCAGTACTTC. Translating gives CASSQLAGNYEQYF.